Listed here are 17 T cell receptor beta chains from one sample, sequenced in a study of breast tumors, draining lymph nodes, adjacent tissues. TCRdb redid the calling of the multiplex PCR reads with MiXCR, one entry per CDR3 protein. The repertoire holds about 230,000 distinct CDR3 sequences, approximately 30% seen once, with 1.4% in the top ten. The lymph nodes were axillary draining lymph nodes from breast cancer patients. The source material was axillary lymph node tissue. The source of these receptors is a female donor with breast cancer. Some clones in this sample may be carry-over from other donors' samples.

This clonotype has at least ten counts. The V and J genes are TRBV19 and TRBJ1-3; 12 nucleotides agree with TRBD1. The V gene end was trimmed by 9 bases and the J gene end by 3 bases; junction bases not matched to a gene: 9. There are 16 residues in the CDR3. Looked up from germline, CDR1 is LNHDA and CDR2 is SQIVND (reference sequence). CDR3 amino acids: CASRDRGRQGGNTIYF. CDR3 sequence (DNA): TGTGCCAGCCGGGACAGGGGGCGTCAGGGTGGAAACACCATATATTTT.

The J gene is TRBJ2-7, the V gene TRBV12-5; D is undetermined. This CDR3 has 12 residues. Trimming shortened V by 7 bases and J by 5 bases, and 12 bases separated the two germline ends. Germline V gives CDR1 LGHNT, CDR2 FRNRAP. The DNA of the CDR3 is TGTGCTAGTGCCCCTAGTCGACACGAGCAGTACTTC. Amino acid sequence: CASAPSRHEQYF.

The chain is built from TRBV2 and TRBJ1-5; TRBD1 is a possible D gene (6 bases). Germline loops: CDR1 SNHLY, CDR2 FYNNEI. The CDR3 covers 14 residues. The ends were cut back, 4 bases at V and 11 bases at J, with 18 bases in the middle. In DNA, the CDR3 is TGTGCCAGCAGTGGGACAGTGAAGGTCCAGACCCAGCATTTT. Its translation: CASSGTVKVQTQHF.

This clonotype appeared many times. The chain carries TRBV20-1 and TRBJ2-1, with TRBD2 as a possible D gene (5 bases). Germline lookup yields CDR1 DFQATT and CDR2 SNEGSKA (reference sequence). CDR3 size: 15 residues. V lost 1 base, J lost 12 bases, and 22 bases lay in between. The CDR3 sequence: CSARAPGVTMFGQFF. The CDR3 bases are TGCAGTGCTAGAGCCCCCGGGGTTACAATGTTTGGGCAGTTCTTC.

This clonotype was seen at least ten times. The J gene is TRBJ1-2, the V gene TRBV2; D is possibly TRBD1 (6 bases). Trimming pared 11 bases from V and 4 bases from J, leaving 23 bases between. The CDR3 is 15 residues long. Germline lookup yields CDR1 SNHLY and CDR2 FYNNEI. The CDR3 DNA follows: TGTGCCGGATCGAGGAACAGGGAGCAAAGCTATGGCTACACCTTC. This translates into CAGSRNREQSYGYTF.

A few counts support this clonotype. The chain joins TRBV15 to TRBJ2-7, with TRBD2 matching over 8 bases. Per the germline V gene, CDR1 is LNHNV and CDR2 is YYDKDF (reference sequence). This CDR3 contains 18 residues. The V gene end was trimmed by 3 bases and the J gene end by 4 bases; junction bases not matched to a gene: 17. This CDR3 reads CATSSDLDGTSGQYEQYF. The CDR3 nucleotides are TGTGCCACCAGCAGTGACCTAGATGGAACTAGCGGCCAATACGAGCAGTACTTC.

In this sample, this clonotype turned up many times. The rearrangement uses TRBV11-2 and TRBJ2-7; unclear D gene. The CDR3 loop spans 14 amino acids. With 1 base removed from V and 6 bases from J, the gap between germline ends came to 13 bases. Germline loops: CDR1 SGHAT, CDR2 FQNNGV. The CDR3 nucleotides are TGTGCCAGCAGCTTAGTGGCCTCCGGAGTCGAGCAGTACTTC. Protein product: CASSLVASGVEQYF.

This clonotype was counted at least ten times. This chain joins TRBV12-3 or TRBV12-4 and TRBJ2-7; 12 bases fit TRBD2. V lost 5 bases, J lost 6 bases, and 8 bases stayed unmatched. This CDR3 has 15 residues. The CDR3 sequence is CASSELTSGSAEQYF. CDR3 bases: TGTGCCAGCAGTGAACTGACTAGCGGGAGTGCCGAGCAGTACTTC.

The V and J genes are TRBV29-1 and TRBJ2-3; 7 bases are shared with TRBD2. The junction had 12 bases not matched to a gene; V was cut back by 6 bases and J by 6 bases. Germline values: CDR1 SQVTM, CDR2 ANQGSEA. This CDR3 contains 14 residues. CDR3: CSVSRAGEWDTQYF. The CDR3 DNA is TGCAGCGTAAGTCGGGCGGGAGAGTGGGATACGCAGTATTTT.

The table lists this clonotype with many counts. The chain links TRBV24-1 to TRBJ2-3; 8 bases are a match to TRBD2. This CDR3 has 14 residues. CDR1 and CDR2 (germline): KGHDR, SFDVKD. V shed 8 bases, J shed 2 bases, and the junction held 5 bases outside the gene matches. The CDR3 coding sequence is TGTGCCACCACCCCGGGGGGGAACACAGATACGCAGTATTTT. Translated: CATTPGGNTDTQYF.

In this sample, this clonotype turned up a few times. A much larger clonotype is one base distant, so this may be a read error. CDR3 residues: CASSLRSARAASEQFF. CDR3 DNA sequence: TGTGCCAGCAGCTTGCGGAGCGCGAGGGCCGCGAGTGAGCAGTTCTTC. The chain combines TRBV5-6 with TRBJ2-1; TRBD2 might be the D (5 bases). Germline CDR1 SGHDT, CDR2 YYEEEE. The ends were cut back, 1 base at V and 9 bases at J, with 20 bases in the middle. This CDR3 contains 16 residues.

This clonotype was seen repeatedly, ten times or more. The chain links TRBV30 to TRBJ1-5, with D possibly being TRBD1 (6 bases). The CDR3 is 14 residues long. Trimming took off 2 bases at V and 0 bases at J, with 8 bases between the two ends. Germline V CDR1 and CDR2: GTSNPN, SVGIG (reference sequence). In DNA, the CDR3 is TGTGCCTGGAGTATACAGGGTAGCAATCAGCCCCAGCATTTT. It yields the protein CAWSIQGSNQPQHF. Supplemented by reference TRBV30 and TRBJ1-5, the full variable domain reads SQTIHQWPATLVQPVGSPLSLECTVEGTSNPNLYWYRQAAGRGLQLLFYSVGIGQISSEVPQNLSASRPQDRQFILSSKKLLLSDSGFYLCAWSIQGSNQPQHFGDGTRLSIL.

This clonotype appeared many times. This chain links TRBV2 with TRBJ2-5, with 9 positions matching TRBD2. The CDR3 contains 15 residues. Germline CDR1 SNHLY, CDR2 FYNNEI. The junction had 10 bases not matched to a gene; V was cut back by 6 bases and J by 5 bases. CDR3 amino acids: CASSPSASGTETQYF. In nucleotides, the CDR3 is TGTGCCAGCAGCCCTTCGGCTAGCGGGACTGAGACCCAGTACTTC.

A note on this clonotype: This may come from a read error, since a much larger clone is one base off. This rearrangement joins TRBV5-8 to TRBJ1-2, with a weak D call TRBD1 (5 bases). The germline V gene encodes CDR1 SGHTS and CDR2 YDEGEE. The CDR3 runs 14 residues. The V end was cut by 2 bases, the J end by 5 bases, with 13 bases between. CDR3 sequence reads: CASSFPDTGYGYTF. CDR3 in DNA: TGTGCCAGCAGCTTTCCGGACACGGGGTATGGCTACACCTTC.

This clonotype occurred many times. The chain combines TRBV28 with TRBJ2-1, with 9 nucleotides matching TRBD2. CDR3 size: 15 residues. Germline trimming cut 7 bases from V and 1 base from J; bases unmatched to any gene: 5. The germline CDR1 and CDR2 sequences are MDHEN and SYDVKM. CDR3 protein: CASISSGISYNEQFF. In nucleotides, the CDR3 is TGTGCCAGCATCTCTAGCGGGATTTCCTACAATGAGCAGTTCTTC.

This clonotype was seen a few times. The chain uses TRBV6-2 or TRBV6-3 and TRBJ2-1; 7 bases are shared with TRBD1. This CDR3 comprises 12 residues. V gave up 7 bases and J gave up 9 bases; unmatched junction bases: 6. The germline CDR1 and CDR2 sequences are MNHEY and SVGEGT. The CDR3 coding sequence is TGTGCCAGCAATAAGGGGGCGGGTGAGCAGTTCTTC. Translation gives CASNKGAGEQFF.

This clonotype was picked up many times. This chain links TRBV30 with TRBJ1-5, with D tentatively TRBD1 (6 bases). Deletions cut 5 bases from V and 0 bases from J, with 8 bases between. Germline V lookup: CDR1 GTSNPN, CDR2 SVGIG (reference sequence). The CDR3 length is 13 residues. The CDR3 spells CAWEQGSNQPQHF. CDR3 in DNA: TGTGCCTGGGAACAGGGTAGCAATCAGCCCCAGCATTTT. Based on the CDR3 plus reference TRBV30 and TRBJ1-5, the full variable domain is SQTIHQWPATLVQPVGSPLSLECTVEGTSNPNLYWYRQAAGRGLQLLFYSVGIGQISSEVPQNLSASRPQDRQFILSSKKLLLSDSGFYLCAWEQGSNQPQHFGDGTRLSIL.